The T cell receptor beta chain under discussion was sequenced for a study of cytomegalovirus exposure and HLA in healthy donors. Study-wide context: Sequencing of 150 million to 200 million T cells in an earlier analysis found around 110 million unique TCR beta sequences. Study observations and caveats: TCR association rates varied by HLA locus in a later analysis, with DRB1 highest and HLA-C lowest. For most TCR beta V segments, an earlier analysis put the productive rate at about 90% or about 30% of the time.

60 Vbeta and 13 Jbeta primers were used in PCR. Using immunoSEQ multiplex PCR, the repertoire was profiled, and TCRdb retains in-frame clones only, with some absent. Seen here are 130,000 or so clones, about four fifths observed once, and the top ten hold 5% to 5.5%. Germline V gives CDR1 MNHNY, CDR2 SVGAGI (reference sequence). The CDR3 has 10 amino acids. V lost 11 bases and J 6 bases, leaving 8 bases between the germline ends. Comment on this clone: The antigen is undetermined.

The rearrangement uses TRBV6-6 and TRBJ1-5, with a tentative D call TRBD1 (5 bases). The source of this sequence is a young man in good health and CMV-seronegative. Input material: PBMCs. As DNA, the CDR3 is TGTGCCCTCGGGGGTCAGCCCCAGCATTTT. Amino acids: CALGGQPQHF.